A selection of T cell receptor beta chains follows, all from one sample in a study of blood T cell repertoires in COVID-19. TCRdb's copy holds only in-frame clones and misses some; the assay was immunoSEQ multiplex PCR. The sample includes 250,000 to 300,000 clones, just over 90% seen only once; the top ten take 2.3%. Sequencing input: PBMCs or T cells enriched from blood (not recorded which). These receptors originate from a woman aged 40 to 49 with acute COVID-19. Each CDR3 is given without its conserved first and last residue. Clone size is given for some rows only: seen once, a few or many times, or a class if the clone is expanded.

j_call: TRBJ2-2; clone_size: NA; v_call: TRBV7-9; cdr3_aa: ASSWAVFGGTTGVTGELF
j_call: TRBJ2-7; clone_size: NA; v_call: TRBV11-3; cdr3_aa: ASSFPGGGYEQY
j_call: TRBJ2-7; clone_size: NA; v_call: TRBV6-2/TRBV6-3; cdr3_aa: ASSYPGTGGYEQY
j_call: TRBJ2-5; clone_size: NA; v_call: TRBV15; cdr3_aa: ATSRGTSGGQETQY
j_call: TRBJ2-5; clone_size: NA; v_call: TRBV20-1; cdr3_aa: SAILETQY
j_call: TRBJ1-5; clone_size: NA; v_call: TRBV6-2/TRBV6-3; cdr3_aa: ASSYSRADRQPQH
j_call: TRBJ1-2; clone_size: NA; v_call: TRBV30; cdr3_aa: AWARGGYGYT
j_call: TRBJ1-1; clone_size: NA; v_call: TRBV30; cdr3_aa: AWSVDSRNTEAF
j_call: TRBJ2-5; clone_size: NA; v_call: TRBV11-1; cdr3_aa: ASSPTREETQY
j_call: TRBJ1-2; clone_size: NA; v_call: TRBV3-1/TRBV3-2; cdr3_aa: ASTRAGTDYGYT
j_call: TRBJ1-5; clone_size: NA; v_call: TRBV30; cdr3_aa: AWGNPWTGNQPQH
j_call: TRBJ2-5; clone_size: NA; v_call: TRBV5-1; cdr3_aa: ASSLARNGGETQY
j_call: TRBJ2-1; clone_size: NA; v_call: TRBV2; cdr3_aa: ASSQGRNNEQF
j_call: TRBJ1-1; clone_size: NA; v_call: TRBV19; cdr3_aa: ASSRRDSPPEAF
j_call: TRBJ1-1; clone_size: NA; v_call: TRBV7-9; cdr3_aa: ASSLVRAHRGPEAF
j_call: TRBJ2-3; clone_size: NA; v_call: TRBV18; cdr3_aa: ASSPRTSGIRYTDTQY
j_call: TRBJ2-1; clone_size: NA; v_call: TRBV5-1; cdr3_aa: ASSSDRANNEQF
j_call: TRBJ2-1; clone_size: NA; v_call: TRBV4-3; cdr3_aa: ASSLRENQYNEQF
j_call: TRBJ1-1; clone_size: NA; v_call: TRBV7-9; cdr3_aa: ASSLDGAGFEEAF
j_call: TRBJ2-1; clone_size: NA; v_call: TRBV7-2; cdr3_aa: ASSYHSGSSYNEQF
j_call: TRBJ2-1; clone_size: NA; v_call: TRBV5-5; cdr3_aa: ASSLGLVRNEQF
j_call: TRBJ2-5; clone_size: NA; v_call: TRBV5-5; cdr3_aa: ASSLLLSAETQY
j_call: TRBJ1-2; clone_size: NA; v_call: TRBV18; cdr3_aa: ASSPPGVGYGYT
j_call: TRBJ1-5; clone_size: NA; v_call: TRBV6-5; cdr3_aa: ASSLGTGDQPQH
j_call: TRBJ1-1; clone_size: NA; v_call: TRBV28; cdr3_aa: ASSLDTEAF
j_call: TRBJ1-2; clone_size: NA; v_call: TRBV7-2; cdr3_aa: ASSLPTGTNYGYT
j_call: TRBJ2-1; clone_size: NA; v_call: TRBV2; cdr3_aa: ASSLVFPYNEQF
j_call: TRBJ2-1; clone_size: NA; v_call: TRBV6-1; cdr3_aa: ASSEPLIAGVYNEQF
j_call: TRBJ2-5; clone_size: NA; v_call: TRBV11-3; cdr3_aa: ASSPGLVSSNQETQY
j_call: TRBJ1-1; clone_size: NA; v_call: TRBV2; cdr3_aa: ASSVTGGHTEAF
j_call: TRBJ1-5; clone_size: NA; v_call: TRBV6-1; cdr3_aa: ASSDYVNQPQH
j_call: TRBJ2-1; clone_size: NA; v_call: TRBV3-1/TRBV3-2; cdr3_aa: ASRAVPGQGAFYNEQF
j_call: TRBJ1-3; clone_size: once; v_call: TRBV5-1; cdr3_aa: ASRVDDSIRGNTIY
j_call: TRBJ1-2; clone_size: NA; v_call: TRBV5-6; cdr3_aa: ASSLAPGQGYGYT
j_call: TRBJ2-7; clone_size: NA; v_call: TRBV5-4; cdr3_aa: ASSLFGGNEQY
j_call: TRBJ2-3; clone_size: NA; v_call: TRBV24-1; cdr3_aa: ATSDRPGQGPDTQY
j_call: TRBJ2-5; clone_size: NA; v_call: TRBV19; cdr3_aa: ASSPTGRRAGQETQY
j_call: TRBJ1-4; clone_size: NA; v_call: TRBV6-6; cdr3_aa: ASGTGLEKLF
j_call: TRBJ2-1; clone_size: NA; v_call: TRBV19; cdr3_aa: ASSLGLSGYNEQF
j_call: TRBJ1-1; clone_size: few; v_call: TRBV6-5; cdr3_aa: ASGQGMNTEAF
j_call: TRBJ2-7; clone_size: NA; v_call: TRBV6-2/TRBV6-3; cdr3_aa: ASSFVRTGGRFEQY
j_call: TRBJ2-7; clone_size: NA; v_call: TRBV28; cdr3_aa: ASSPDRGTYEQY
j_call: TRBJ2-2; clone_size: NA; v_call: TRBV12-5; cdr3_aa: ASGFLTPGDTNTGELF
j_call: TRBJ2-3; clone_size: NA; v_call: TRBV28; cdr3_aa: SEGGGGTDTQY
j_call: TRBJ2-2; clone_size: NA; v_call: TRBV4-2; cdr3_aa: ASSHLMRHQRGRFAGELF
j_call: TRBJ2-2; clone_size: NA; v_call: TRBV19; cdr3_aa: ASTTLGLAGDTGELF
j_call: TRBJ1-1; clone_size: NA; v_call: TRBV9; cdr3_aa: ASSVGGERTEAF
j_call: TRBJ2-1; clone_size: NA; v_call: TRBV12-5; cdr3_aa: ASGLVGIGTRDNEQF
j_call: TRBJ1-4; clone_size: NA; v_call: TRBV7-9; cdr3_aa: ASSLRGQGAEKLF
j_call: TRBJ1-6; clone_size: NA; v_call: TRBV6-2/TRBV6-3; cdr3_aa: ASSYLRSSYNSPLH
j_call: TRBJ2-7; clone_size: NA; v_call: TRBV13; cdr3_aa: ASSRGPIPYEQY
j_call: TRBJ1-3; clone_size: NA; v_call: TRBV7-2; cdr3_aa: ASSPGRQGTGNTIY
j_call: TRBJ1-1; clone_size: NA; v_call: TRBV7-3; cdr3_aa: ASRQGSGNTEAF
j_call: TRBJ2-7; clone_size: NA; v_call: TRBV5-4; cdr3_aa: ASSRDITYEQY